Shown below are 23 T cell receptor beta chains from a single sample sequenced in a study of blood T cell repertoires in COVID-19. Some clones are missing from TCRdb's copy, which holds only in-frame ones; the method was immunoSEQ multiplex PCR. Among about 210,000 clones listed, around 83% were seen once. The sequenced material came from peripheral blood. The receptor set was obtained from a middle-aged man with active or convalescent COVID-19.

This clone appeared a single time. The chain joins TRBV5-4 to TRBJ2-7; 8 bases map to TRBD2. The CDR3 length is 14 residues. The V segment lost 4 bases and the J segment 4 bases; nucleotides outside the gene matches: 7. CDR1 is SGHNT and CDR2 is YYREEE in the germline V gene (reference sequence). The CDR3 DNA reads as TGTGCCAGCAGCAAAGCCGGGGGGGCATACGAGCAGTACTTC. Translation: CASSKAGGAYEQYF. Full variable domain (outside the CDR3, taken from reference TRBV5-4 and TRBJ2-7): ETGVTQSPTHLIKTRGQQVTLRCSSQSGHNTVSWYQQALGQGPQFIFQYYREEENGRGNFPPRFSGLQFPNYSSELNVNALELDDSALYLCASSKAGGAYEQYFGPGTRLTVT.

The CDR3 loop is CASSFSQGPDTQYF. CDR3 nucleotides: TGCGCCAGCAGCTTTTCGCAGGGTCCAGATACGCAGTATTTT. The V call is TRBV5-1, the J call TRBJ2-3; a possible D gene is TRBD1 (5 bases). Germline loops: CDR1 SGHRS, CDR2 YFSETQ. This CDR3 spans 14 amino acids. V lost 2 bases to trimming and J lost 4 bases, with 11 bases between them.

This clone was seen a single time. The CDR3 nucleotides are TGTGCCAGCAGCCCCCGACTAGCGGTTCACACCGGGGAGCTGTTTTTT. It translates to CASSPRLAVHTGELFF. This chain joins TRBV7-6 and TRBJ2-2; 9 positions agree with TRBD2. The CDR3 contains 16 residues. V dropped 5 bases and J dropped 3; count of bases not matched to a gene: 7. Per the germline V gene, CDR1 is SGHVS and CDR2 is FNYEAQ. Combining the CDR3 with reference TRBV7-6 and TRBJ2-2 gives the whole variable domain GAGVSQSPRYKVTKRGQDVALRCDPISGHVSLYWYRQALGQGPEFLTYFNYEAQQDKSGLPNDRFSAERPEGSISTLTIQRTEQRDSAMYRCASSPRLAVHTGELFFGEGSRLTVL.

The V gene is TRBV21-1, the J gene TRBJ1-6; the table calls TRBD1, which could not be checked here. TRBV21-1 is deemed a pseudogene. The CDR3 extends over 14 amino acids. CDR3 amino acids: CASSEDRGDSPLHF. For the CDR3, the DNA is TGTGCCAGCAGCGAAGACAGGGGGGATTCACCCCTCCACTTT.

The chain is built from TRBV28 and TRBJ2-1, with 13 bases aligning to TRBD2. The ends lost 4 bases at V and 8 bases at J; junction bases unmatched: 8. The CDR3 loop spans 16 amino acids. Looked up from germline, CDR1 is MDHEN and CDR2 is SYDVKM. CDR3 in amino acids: CASSSPRTSGSDEQFF. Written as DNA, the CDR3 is TGTGCCAGCAGTTCCCCCCGGACTAGCGGGAGCGATGAGCAGTTCTTC.

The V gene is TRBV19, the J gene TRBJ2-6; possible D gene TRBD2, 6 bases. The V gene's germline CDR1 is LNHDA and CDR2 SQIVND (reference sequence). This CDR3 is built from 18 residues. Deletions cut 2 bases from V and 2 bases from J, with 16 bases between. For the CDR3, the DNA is TGTGCCAGTAGTATATCAGTACTCCCGGGGGCTGGGGCCAACGTCCTGACTTTC. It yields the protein CASSISVLPGAGANVLTF.

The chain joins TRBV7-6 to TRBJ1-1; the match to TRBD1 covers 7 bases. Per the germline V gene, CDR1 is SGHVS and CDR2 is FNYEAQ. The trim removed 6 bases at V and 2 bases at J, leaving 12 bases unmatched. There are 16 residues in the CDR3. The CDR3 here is CASRLGTVPNNTEAFF. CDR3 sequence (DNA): TGTGCCAGCAGACTCGGGACAGTACCAAATAACACTGAAGCTTTCTTT. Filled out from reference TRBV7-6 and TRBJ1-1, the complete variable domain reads GAGVSQSPRYKVTKRGQDVALRCDPISGHVSLYWYRQALGQGPEFLTYFNYEAQQDKSGLPNDRFSAERPEGSISTLTIQRTEQRDSAMYRCASRLGTVPNNTEAFFGQGTRLTVV.

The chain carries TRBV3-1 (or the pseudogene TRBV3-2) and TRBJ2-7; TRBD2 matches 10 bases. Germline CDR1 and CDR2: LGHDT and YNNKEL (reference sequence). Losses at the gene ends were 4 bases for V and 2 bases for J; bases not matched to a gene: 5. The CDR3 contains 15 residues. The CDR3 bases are TGTGCCAGCAGCCCTGTAGCGGGGGGCCCCTACGAGCAGTACTTC. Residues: CASSPVAGGPYEQYF.

CDR3 loop: CASSFGAEPPREGFF. The CDR3 DNA is TGTGCCAGCAGCTTTGGAGCCGAACCCCCTCGAGAGGGTTTCTTT. The V call is TRBV5-4, the J call TRBJ1-1; D gene uncertain. The CDR3 contains 15 residues. Deletions cut 2 bases from V and 13 bases from J, with 24 bases between. Germline loops: CDR1 SGHNT, CDR2 YYREEE (reference sequence). Complete variable domain (other parts from reference TRBV5-4 and TRBJ1-1): ETGVTQSPTHLIKTRGQQVTLRCSSQSGHNTVSWYQQALGQGPQFIFQYYREEENGRGNFPPRFSGLQFPNYSSELNVNALELDDSALYLCASSFGAEPPREGFFGQGTRLTVV.

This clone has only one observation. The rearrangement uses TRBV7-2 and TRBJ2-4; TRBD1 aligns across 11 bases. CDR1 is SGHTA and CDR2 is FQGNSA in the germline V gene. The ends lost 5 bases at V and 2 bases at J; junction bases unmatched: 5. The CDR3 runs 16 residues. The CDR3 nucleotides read TGTGCCAGCAGCCTCCGGACAGGGGGCTCCAAAAACATTCAGTACTTC. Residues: CASSLRTGGSKNIQYF.

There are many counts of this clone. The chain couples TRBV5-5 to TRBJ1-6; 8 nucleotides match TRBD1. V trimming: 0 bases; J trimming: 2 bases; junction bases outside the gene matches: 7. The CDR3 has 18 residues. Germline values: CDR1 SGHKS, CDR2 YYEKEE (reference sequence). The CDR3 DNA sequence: TGTGCCAGCAGCTTGGCCGGACAGGGCGGTCCCTATAATTCACCCCTCCACTTT. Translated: CASSLAGQGGPYNSPLHF. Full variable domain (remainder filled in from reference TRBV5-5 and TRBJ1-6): DAGVTQSPTHLIKTRGQQVTLRCSPISGHKSVSWYQQVLGQGPQFIFQYYEKEERGRGNFPDRFSARQFPNYSSELNVNALLLGDSALYLCASSLAGQGGPYNSPLHFGNGTRLTVT.

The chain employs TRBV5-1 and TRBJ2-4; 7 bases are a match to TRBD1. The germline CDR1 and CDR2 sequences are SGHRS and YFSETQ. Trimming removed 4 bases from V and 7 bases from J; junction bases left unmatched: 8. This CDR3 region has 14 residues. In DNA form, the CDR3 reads TGCGCCAGCAGCCCACACCCGACAGGGAACATTCAGTACTTC. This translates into CASSPHPTGNIQYF.

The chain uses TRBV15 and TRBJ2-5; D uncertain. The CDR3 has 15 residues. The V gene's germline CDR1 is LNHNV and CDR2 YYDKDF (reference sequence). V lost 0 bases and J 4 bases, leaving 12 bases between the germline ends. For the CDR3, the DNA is TGTGCCACCAGCAGAGAAGATAGTCGAAGAGAGACCCAGTACTTC. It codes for CATSREDSRRETQYF.

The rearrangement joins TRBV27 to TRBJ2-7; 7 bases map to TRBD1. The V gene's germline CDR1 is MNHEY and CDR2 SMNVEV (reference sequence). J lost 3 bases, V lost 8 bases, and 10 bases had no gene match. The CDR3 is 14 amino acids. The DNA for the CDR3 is TGTGCCAGCCGCAGCGGACAGGATGGCTACGAGCAGTACTTC. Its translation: CASRSGQDGYEQYF.

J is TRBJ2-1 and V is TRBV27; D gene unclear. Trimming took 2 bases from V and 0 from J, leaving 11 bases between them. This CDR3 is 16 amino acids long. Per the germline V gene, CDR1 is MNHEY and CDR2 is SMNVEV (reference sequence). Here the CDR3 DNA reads TGTGCCAGCAGTTTACTTGCGGAGACCTCCTACAATGAGCAGTTCTTC. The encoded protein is CASSLLAETSYNEQFF.

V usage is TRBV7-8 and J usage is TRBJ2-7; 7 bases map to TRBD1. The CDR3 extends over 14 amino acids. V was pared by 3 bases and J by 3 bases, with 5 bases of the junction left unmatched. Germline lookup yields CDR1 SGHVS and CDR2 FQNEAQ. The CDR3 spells CASSLGTEYYEQYF. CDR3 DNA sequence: TGTGCCAGCAGCTTGGGGACAGAGTACTACGAGCAGTACTTC.

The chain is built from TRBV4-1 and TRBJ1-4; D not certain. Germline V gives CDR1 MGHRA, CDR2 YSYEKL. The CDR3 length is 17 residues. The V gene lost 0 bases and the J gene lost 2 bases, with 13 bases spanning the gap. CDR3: CASSQDASGGTNEKLFF. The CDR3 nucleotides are TGCGCCAGCAGCCAAGATGCATCGGGTGGCACTAATGAAAAACTGTTTTTT.

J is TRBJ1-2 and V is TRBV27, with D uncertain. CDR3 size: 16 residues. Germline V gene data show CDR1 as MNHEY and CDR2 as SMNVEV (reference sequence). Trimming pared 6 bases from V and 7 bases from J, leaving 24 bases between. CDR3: CASSHPGPGRPGGYTF. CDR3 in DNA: TGTGCCAGCAGCCACCCTGGTCCCGGGAGGCCGGGTGGCTACACCTTC.

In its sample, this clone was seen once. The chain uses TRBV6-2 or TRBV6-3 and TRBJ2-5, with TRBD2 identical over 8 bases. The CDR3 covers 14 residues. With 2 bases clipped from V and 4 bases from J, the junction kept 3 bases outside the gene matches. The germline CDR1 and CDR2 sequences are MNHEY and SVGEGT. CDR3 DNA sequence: TGTGCCAGCAGTTACGGCGGGGGGCGAGAGACCCAGTACTTC. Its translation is CASSYGGGRETQYF.

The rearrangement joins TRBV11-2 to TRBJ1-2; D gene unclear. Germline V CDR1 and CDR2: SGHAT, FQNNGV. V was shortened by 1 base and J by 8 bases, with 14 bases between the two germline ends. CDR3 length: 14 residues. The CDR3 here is CASSLVGQTGGYTF. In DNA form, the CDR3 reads TGTGCCAGCAGCTTAGTAGGTCAAACGGGAGGCTACACCTTC.

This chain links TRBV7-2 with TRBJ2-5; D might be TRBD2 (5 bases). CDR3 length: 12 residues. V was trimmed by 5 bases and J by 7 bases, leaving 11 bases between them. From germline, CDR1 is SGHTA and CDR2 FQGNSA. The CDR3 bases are TGTGCCAGCAGCCGGGTACTAGGGACCCAGTACTTC. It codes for CASSRVLGTQYF.

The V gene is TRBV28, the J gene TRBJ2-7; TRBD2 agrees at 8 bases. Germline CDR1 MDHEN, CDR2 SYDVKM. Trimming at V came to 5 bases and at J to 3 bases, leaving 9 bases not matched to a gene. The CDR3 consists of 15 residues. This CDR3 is CASSVTGTRDYEQYF. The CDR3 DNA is TGTGCCAGCAGTGTTACCGGGACTAGAGACTACGAGCAGTACTTC.

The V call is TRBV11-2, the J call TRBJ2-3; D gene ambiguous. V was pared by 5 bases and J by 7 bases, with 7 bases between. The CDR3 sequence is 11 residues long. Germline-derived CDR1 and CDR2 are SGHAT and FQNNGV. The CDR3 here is CASSPYYTQYF. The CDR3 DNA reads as TGTGCCAGCAGCCCATACTATACGCAGTATTTT.